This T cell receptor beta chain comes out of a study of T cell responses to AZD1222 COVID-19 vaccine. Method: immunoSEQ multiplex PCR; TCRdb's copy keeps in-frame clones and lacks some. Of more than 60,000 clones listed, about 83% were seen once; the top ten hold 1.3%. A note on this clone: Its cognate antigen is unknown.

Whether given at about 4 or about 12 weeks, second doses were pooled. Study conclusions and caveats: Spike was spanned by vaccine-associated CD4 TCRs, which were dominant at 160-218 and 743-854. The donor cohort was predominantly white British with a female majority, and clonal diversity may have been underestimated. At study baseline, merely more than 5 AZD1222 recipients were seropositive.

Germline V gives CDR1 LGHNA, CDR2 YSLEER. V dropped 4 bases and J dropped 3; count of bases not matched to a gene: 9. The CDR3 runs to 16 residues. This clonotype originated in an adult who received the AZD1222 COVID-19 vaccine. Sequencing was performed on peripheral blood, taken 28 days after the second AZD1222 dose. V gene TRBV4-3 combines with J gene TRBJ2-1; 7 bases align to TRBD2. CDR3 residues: CASSRELGGDYNEQFF. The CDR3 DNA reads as TGCGCCAGCAGCCGTGAGTTGGGGGGGGACTACAATGAGCAGTTCTTC.